This TCR beta chain was identified during a study of T-cell reconstitution after alpha-beta-depleted transplantation in children. This clonotype was picked up many times. The CDR3 runs 15 residues. The germline V and J ends were trimmed by 2 bases and 4 bases, with 18 bases remaining between them. Germline CDR1 reads DFQATT; CDR2 reads SNEGSKA (reference sequence). Molecular barcoding with unique molecular identifiers was used for the TCRbeta library. TCRdb re-analysed the PCR reads in MiXCR, keeping a single row per CDR3 protein. In the table there are about 580,000 distinct CDR3 sequences, roughly 23% of which are singletons.

This clonotype originated in a boy under two years old who had a stem cell transplant for acute myeloid leukemia, so the T cells may come from the graft donor. The chain joins TRBV20-1 to TRBJ2-7; possibly TRBD2 for D (6 bases). Here the sequenced sample was PBMCs, mostly from graft donor cells, taken 360 days after TCRalphabeta/CD19-depleted stem cell transplant. The CDR3 sequence is CSARLAGTGKYEQYV. CDR3 DNA: TGCAGTGCTAGACTCGCCGGGACTGGAAAATACGAGCAGTACGTC.